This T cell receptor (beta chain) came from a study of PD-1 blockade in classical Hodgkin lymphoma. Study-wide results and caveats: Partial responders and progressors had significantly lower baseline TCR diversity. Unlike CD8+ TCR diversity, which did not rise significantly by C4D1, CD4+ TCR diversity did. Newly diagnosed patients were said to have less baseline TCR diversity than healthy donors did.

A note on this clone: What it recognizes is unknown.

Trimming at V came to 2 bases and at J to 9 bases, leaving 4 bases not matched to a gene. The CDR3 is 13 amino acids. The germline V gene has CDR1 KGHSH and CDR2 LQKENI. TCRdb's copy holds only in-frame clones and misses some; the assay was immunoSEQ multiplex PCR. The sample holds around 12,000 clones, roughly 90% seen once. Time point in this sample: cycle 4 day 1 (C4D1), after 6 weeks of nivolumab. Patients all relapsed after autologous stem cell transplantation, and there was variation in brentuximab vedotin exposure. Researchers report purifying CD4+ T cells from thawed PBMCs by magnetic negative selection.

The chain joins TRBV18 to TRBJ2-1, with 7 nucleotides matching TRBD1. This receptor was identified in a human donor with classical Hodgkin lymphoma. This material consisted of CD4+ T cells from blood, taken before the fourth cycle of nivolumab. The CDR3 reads CASSPGRGPEQFF. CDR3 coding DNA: TGTGCCAGCTCACCAGGAAGGGGGCCTGAGCAGTTCTTC.